This TCR beta chain was retrieved from a study of T cells in Graves' hyperthyroidism and ophthalmopathy (dated by TCRdb to about 2019). With regard to the full study: To identify distinguishing TCR V-J signatures, a discovery cohort of some 100 patients was used, comprising 40 to 45 with Graves' ophthalmopathy and about 59 with stable Graves' hyperthyroidism. An independent validation cohort of 18 to 20 hyperthyroidism patients and more than 15 patients who later progressed to ophthalmopathy tested prospective prediction of ophthalmopathy. Thyroid tissue and blood T-cell repertoires from more than 5 Graves' hyperthyroidism patients were also compared in the study. The approximately 90 discovery patients were randomly split 7:3 into training and test sets. TCR Vbeta CDR3 sequencing of 135 peripheral blood samples (under 45 ophthalmopathy, about 74 hyperthyroidism and some 17 progressor patients) is reported in the paper. After blood sampling, hyperthyroidism patients were treated with methimazole at a starting dose of 30 mg daily, and ophthalmopathy patients were treated with high-dose intravenous methylprednisolone.

Points on this clonotype: Its antigen has not been determined. There are no base qualities to consult, and no much larger clone falls within one base.

Stable Graves' hyperthyroidism was defined as the absence of progression to ophthalmopathy over 18 months of follow-up. Hyperthyroidism patients were newly diagnosed, had a disease duration of under 2 months, and were aged 18 to 65 years. Any patient with an uncontrolled infection, another autoimmune disease, pregnancy or lactation was excluded. Diagnoses were established on the basis of clinical symptoms, serum thyroxine and TRAb, thyroid ultrasound, and orbital computed tomography. Total RNA was extracted using Trizol reagent, and RNA quality was assessed on an Agilent 2100 Bioanalyzer. General study outcomes and caveats: No statistical method was used to fix the sample size in advance, and group allocation was not hidden from the investigators. In validation, progression to ophthalmopathy was predicted by the model with around 70% sensitivity and around 76% specificity, a median of approximately 7.1 months before onset. Most expanded thyroid clonotypes (frequency above 0.001) were also detected in blood, suggesting blood repertoires may reflect thyroid immune responses. A model built on a 13 V-J signature distinguished ophthalmopathy from stable hyperthyroidism, reaching 85% to 90% sensitivity and under 84% specificity in cross-validation and 80%/75% in testing.

The cysteine opens and the phenylalanine closes a CDR3 of 16 amino acids. Left in the record is the CDR3 DNA by itself, 48 bases read in frame from the first base. The germline V gene specifies SNHLY as CDR1 and FYNNEI as CDR2. After removal of 2 bases from V and 2 bases from J, the junction retains 6 bases not matched to a gene. Amplification of TCR beta CDR3 regions was carried out from RNA transcripts. The first round of RT-PCR for the TCR CDR3 was performed with the HTBI primer set and the Qiagen OneStep RT-PCR kit. Libraries were constructed in a second round of multiplex PCR, after which size selection and purification were carried out. Libraries were sequenced paired-end with 100 bp reads on an Illumina HiSeq2000. As for the original processing: SOAPnuke was used to process the raw data, with reads discarded if the reads contained adapters or uncalled bases, had a mean Phred below 15, or lacked an exact constant-primer or identifier match. COPE v1.2.5 was used to merge high-quality paired reads, and clonotypes were defined as unique nucleotide sequences. MiTCR v1.1 was used to align the clonotypes against IMGT TRBV, TRBD and TRBJ reference segments. Only V-J combinations with frequency above 0.0001, covering about 99% of repertoires, were analysed. The TCS score was defined as the ratio of F50 (clonal expansion) to E x V (chaos), calculated using BLOSUM62-based TCRdist between CDR3 peptides within each V-J. Welch's t-statistics and random forest reduced 514 V-J features to under 15, which were used in a naive Bayes classifier (R e1071). In TCRdb, the public reads were trimmed at Q25 with fastp and aligned with MiXCR, with productive beta chains retained. Each CDR3 protein appears once, grouped with its most common genes and DNA. These V and J calls rely on TCRdb rather than the paper's analysis. For this sample there are 600,000 or so distinct CDR3 sequences; 40% to 55% appear just once. The leading ten clones occupy about 8.2% of the sample.

Sequencing was done on a sample of peripheral blood or thyroid tissue (not recorded which). Here the chain combines TRBV2 and TRBJ1-5, with 7 bases matching TRBD1. This TCR derives from a woman under 30 with Graves' hyperthyroidism. Donor details come from another sample of the same person, matched by shared clones. For the CDR3, the sequence is CASSELRGQRNQPQHF. The DNA reads as follows: TGTGCCAGCAGTGAACTTCGGGGACAGCGCAATCAGCCCCAGCATTTT.